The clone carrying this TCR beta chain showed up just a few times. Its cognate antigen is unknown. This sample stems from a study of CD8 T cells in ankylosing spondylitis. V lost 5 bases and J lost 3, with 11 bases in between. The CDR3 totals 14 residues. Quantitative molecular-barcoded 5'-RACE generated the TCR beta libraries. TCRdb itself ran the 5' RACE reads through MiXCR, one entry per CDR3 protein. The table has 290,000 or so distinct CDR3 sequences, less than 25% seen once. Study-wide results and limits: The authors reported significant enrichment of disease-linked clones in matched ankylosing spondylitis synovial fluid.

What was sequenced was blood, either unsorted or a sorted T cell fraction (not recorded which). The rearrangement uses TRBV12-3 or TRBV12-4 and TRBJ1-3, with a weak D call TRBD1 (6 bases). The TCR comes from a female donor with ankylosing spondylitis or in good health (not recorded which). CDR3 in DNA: TGTGCCAGCAGTGCACCGGACAGTGGAAACACCATATATTTT. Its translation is CASSAPDSGNTIYF.